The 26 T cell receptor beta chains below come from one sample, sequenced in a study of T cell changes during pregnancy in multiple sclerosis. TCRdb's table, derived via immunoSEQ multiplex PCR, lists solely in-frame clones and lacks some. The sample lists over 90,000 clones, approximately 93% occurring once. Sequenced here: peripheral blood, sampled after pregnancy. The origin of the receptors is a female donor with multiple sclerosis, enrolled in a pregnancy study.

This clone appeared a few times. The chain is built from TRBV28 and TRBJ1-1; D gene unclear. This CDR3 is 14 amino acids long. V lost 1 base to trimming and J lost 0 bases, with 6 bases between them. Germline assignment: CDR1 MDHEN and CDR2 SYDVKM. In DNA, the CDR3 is TGTGCCAGCAGTTTATATGCGCTGAACACTGAAGCTTTCTTT. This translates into CASSLYALNTEAFF.

CDR3 in amino acids: CASSQETGKDTEAFF. In DNA, the CDR3 is TGCGCCAGCAGCCAAGAAACAGGGAAGGACACTGAAGCTTTCTTT. The chain has TRBV4-3 and TRBJ1-1; a weak D match, TRBD1 (6 bases). The CDR3 runs 15 residues. V shed 0 bases and J shed 3 bases, with 11 bases lying between them. In germline, CDR1 is LGHNA, CDR2 YSLEER.

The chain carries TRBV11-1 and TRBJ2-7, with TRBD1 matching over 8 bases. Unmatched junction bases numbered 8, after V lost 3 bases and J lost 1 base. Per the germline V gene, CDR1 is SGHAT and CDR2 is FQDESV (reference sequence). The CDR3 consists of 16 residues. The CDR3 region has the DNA TGTGCCAGCAGCTTGGATATAGGGACAGGTTCCTACGAGCAGTACTTC. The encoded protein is CASSLDIGTGSYEQYF.

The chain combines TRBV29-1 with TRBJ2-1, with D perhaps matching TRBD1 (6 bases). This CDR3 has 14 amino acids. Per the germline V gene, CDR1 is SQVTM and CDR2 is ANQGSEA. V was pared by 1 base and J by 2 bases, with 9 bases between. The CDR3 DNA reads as TGCAGCGTTGAAGGCAGGGGCACCTACAATGAGCAGTTCTTC. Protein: CSVEGRGTYNEQFF.

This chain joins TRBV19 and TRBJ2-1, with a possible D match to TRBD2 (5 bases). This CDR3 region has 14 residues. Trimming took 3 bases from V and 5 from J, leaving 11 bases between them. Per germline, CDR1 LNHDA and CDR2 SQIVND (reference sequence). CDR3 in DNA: TGTGCCAGTAGTATTGGGAGTGCCCACAATGAGCAGTTCTTC. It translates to CASSIGSAHNEQFF.

CDR3 residues: CASTLRTGGAGNTIYF. The CDR3, as DNA: TGTGCCAGCACCCTCAGGACAGGGGGAGCTGGAAACACCATATATTTT. The J gene is TRBJ1-3, the V gene TRBV6-6; 10 nucleotides align to TRBD1. CDR1 and CDR2 from the germline V gene are MNHNY and SVGAGI (reference sequence). V shed 7 bases, J shed 2 bases, and the junction held 8 bases outside the gene matches. The CDR3 covers 16 residues.

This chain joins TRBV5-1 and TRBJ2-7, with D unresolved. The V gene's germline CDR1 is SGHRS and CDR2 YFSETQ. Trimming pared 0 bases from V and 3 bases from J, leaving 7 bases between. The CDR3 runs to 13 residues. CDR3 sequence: CASSLDRSYEQYF. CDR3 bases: TGCGCCAGCAGCTTGGACAGAAGCTACGAGCAGTACTTC.

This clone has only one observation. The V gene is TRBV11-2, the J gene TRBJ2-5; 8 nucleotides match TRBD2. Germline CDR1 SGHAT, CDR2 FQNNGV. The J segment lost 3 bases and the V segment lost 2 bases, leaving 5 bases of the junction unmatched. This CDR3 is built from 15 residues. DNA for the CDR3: TGTGCCAGCAGCTTACGCCAGCGGGAGAAAGAGACCCAGTACTTC. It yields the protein CASSLRQREKETQYF.

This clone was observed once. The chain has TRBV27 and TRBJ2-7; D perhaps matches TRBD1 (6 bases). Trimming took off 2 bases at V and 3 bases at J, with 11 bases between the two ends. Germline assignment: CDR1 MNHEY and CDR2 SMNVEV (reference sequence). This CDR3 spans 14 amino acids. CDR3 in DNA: TGTGCCAGCAGTTTAAACAGGGACCACTACGAGCAGTACTTC. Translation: CASSLNRDHYEQYF.

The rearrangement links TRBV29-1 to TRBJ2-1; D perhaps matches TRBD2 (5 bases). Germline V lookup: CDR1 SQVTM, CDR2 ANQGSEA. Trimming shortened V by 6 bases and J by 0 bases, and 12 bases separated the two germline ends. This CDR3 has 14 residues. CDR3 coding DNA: TGCAGCGTGAGGGCACGGTCCTCCTACAATGAGCAGTTCTTC. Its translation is CSVRARSSYNEQFF.

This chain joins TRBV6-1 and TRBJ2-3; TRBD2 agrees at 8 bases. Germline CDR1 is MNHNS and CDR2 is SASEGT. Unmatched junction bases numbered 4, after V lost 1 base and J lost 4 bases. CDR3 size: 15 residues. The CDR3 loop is CASSEERERSDTQYF. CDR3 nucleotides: TGTGCCAGCAGTGAAGAGCGGGAGCGTTCAGATACGCAGTATTTT.

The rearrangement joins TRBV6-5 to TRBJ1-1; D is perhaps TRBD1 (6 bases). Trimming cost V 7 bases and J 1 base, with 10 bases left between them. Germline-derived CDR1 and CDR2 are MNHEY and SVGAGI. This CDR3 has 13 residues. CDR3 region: CASTRDKNTEAFF. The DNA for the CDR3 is TGTGCCAGCACCCGGGACAAGAACACTGAAGCTTTCTTT.

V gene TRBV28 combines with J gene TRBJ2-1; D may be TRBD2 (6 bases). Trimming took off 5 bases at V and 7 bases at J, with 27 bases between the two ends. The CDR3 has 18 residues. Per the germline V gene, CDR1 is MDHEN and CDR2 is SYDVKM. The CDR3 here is CASSPTISAGGLGNEQFF. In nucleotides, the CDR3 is TGTGCCAGCAGTCCCACCATCTCTGCCGGGGGTCTTGGGAATGAGCAGTTCTTC. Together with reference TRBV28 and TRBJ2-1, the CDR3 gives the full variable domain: DVKVTQSSRYLVKRTGEKVFLECVQDMDHENMFWYRQDPGLGLRLIYFSYDVKMKEKGDIPEGYSVSREKKERFSLILESASTNQTSMYLCASSPTISAGGLGNEQFFGPGTRLTVL.

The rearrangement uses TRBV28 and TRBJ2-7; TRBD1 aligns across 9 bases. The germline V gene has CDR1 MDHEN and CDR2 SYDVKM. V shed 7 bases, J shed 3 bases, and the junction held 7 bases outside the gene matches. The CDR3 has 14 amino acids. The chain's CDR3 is CASMDRGQSYEQYF. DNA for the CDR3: TGTGCCAGCATGGACAGGGGACAAAGCTACGAGCAGTACTTC.

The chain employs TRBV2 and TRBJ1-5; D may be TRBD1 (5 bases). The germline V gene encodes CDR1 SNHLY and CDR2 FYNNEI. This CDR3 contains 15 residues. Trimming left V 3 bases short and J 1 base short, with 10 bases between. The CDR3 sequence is CASSDQGGSNQPQHF. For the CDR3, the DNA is TGTGCCAGCAGTGACCAGGGTGGGAGCAATCAGCCCCAGCATTTT. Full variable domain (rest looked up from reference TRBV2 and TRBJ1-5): EPEVTQTPSHQVTQMGQEVILRCVPISNHLYFYWYRQILGQKVEFLVSFYNNEISEKSEIFDDQFSVERPDGSNFTLKIRSTKLEDSAMYFCASSDQGGSNQPQHFGDGTRLSIL.

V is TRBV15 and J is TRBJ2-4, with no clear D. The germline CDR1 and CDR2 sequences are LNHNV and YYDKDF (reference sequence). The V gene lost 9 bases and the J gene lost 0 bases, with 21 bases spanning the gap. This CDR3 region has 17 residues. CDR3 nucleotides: TGTGCCACAAAACTGTCGCTAGAGAATCTAGCCAAAAACATTCAGTACTTC. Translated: CATKLSLENLAKNIQYF. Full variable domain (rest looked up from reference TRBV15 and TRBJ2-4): DAMVIQNPRYQVTQFGKPVTLSCSQTLNHNVMYWYQQKSSQAPKLLFHYYDKDFNNEADTPDNFQSRRPNTSFCFLDIRSPGLGDTAMYLCATKLSLENLAKNIQYFGAGTRLSVL.

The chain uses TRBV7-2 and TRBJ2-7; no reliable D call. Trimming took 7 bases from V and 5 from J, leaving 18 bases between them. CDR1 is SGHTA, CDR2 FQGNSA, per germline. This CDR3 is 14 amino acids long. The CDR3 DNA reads TGTGCCAGCAAAAAAACCATCGCCGGTCACGAGCAGTACTTC. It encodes CASKKTIAGHEQYF.

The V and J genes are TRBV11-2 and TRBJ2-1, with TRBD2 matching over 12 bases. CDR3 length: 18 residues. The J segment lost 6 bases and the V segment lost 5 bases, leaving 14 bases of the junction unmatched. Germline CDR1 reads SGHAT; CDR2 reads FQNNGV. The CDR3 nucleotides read TGTGCCAGCAGCCCTTTTCTAGCGGGAGGGCCCTTAGGCAATGAGCAGTTCTTC. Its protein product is CASSPFLAGGPLGNEQFF.

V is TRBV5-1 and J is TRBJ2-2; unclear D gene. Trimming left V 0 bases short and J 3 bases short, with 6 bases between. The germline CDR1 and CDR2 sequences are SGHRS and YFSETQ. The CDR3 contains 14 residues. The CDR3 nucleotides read TGCGCCAGCAGCTTGGTTAGTTACACCGGGGAGCTGTTTTTT. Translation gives CASSLVSYTGELFF.

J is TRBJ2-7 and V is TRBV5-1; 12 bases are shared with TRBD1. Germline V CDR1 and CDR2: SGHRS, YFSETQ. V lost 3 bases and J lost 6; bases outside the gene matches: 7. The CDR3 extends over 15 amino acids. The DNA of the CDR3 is TGCGCCAGCAGCTCATCCGGGACAGGGGGCCGCGAGCAGTACTTC. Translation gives CASSSSGTGGREQYF.

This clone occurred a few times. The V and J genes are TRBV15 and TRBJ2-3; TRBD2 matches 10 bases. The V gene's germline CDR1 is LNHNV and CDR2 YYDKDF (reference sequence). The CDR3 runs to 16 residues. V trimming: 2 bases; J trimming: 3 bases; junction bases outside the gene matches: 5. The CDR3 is CATSRRSGRDTDTQYF. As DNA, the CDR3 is TGTGCCACCAGCAGAAGAAGCGGGAGGGATACAGATACGCAGTATTTT.

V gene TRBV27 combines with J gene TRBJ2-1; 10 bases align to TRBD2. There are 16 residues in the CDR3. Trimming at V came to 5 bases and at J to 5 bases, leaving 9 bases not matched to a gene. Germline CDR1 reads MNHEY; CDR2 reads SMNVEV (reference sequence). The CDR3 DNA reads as TGTGCCAGCAGTCATCCGGCTAGCGGGAGTGACAATGAGCAGTTCTTC. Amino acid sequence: CASSHPASGSDNEQFF.

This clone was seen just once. CDR3 DNA sequence: TGTGCCAGCAGCCCGGTCCTAGCGGGAGTGAATAATGAGCAGTTCTTC. Encoded protein: CASSPVLAGVNNEQFF. The chain couples TRBV7-6 to TRBJ2-1; the match to TRBD2 covers 10 bases. CDR1 and CDR2 (germline): SGHVS, FNYEAQ. This CDR3 region has 16 residues. Trimming took 5 bases from V and 7 from J; bases not matched to a gene: 11.

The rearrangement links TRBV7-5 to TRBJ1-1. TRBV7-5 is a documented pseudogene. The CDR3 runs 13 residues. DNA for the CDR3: TGTGTCAGAATTCGGGGGGGGAGCACTGAAGCTTTCTTT. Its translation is CVRIRGGSTEAFF.

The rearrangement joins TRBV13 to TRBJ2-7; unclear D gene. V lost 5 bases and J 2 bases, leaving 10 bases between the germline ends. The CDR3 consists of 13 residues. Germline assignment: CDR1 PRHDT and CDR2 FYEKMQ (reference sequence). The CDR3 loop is CASSPPRTYEQYF. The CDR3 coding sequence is TGTGCCAGCAGCCCCCCCCGTACCTACGAGCAGTACTTC.

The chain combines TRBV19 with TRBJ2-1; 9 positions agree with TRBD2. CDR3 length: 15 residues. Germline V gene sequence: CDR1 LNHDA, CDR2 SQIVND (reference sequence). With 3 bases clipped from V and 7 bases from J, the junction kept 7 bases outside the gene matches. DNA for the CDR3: TGTGCCAGTAGTATCCTTCTAGCGGGACCGAATGAGCAGTTCTTC. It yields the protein CASSILLAGPNEQFF.